This TCR beta chain derives from a study of brain metastases from non-small cell lung cancer. Sequenced by immunoSEQ multiplex PCR; TCRdb stores in-frame clones only, minus some. The sample lists 650 to 950 clones, roughly 84% seen once, with over 8.5% in the top ten. Points from the study as a whole: Brain metastases shared most TCR repertoire with primaries, with sparse T cells. Compared with primary tumors, brain metastases showed less T-cell infiltration. T-cell clones appeared expanded in around 60% of brain metastases relative to matched primary tumors.

The germline gives CDR1 SGHTA, CDR2 FQGNSA. The V end was cut by 1 base, the J end by 6 bases, with 3 bases between. The CDR3 totals 11 residues. About this clone itself: As yet, its antigen is unknown.

The sample was tissue from a brain metastasis. This chain joins TRBV7-2 and TRBJ1-1; no definite D call. The clonotype originates from a donor aged 40 or older with non-small cell lung cancer. The CDR3 reads CASSLDSEAFF. The CDR3 DNA is TGTGCCAGCAGCTTAGACTCTGAAGCTTTCTTT.